The 21 T cell receptor beta chains below come from one sample, sequenced in a study of T cells in Graves' hyperthyroidism and ophthalmopathy. Using RNA transcripts as the source, TCR beta CDR3 regions were amplified. An initial round of RT-PCR targeting the TCR CDR3 relied on the HTBI primer set. From the multiplex PCR reads, TCRdb called clonotypes with MiXCR, one entry per CDR3 protein. The table has about 720,000 distinct CDR3 sequences, over 15% seen once. Material for sequencing was blood. These receptor sequences come from a woman aged 45-60 years with Graves' hyperthyroidism that later progressed to Graves' ophthalmopathy.

As DNA, the CDR3 is TGTGCCAGCAGCTTGGTGCAGGGACGCTATGGCTACACCTTC. It encodes CASSLVQGRYGYTF. The rearrangement uses TRBV5-5 and TRBJ1-2, with D possibly TRBD1 on 5 matching bases. The CDR3 runs 14 residues. Germline assignment: CDR1 SGHKS and CDR2 YYEKEE (reference sequence). The germline V and J ends were trimmed by 0 bases and 4 bases, with 10 bases remaining between them.

Many counts were recorded for this clonotype. The CDR3 nucleotides read TGTGCCAGCAGTGAAGGTGGGACTTACAATGAGCAGTTCTTC. Translation: CASSEGGTYNEQFF. The V and J genes are TRBV2 and TRBJ2-1, with a weak D call TRBD2 (6 bases). The germline V and J ends were trimmed by 1 base and 4 bases, with 8 bases remaining between them. The CDR3 spans 14 residues. Per germline, CDR1 SNHLY and CDR2 FYNNEI.

The chain uses TRBV7-2 and TRBJ1-6; D may be TRBD1 (5 bases). Trimming removed 4 bases from V and 7 bases from J, with 14 bases in between. Germline V gives CDR1 SGHTA, CDR2 FQGNSA. The CDR3 covers 15 residues. CDR3 nucleotides: TGTGCCAGCAGCTGGGTGGGAGGGGCAAATTCACCCCTCCACTTT. Its translation is CASSWVGGANSPLHF.

There are a few counts of this clonotype. The chain employs TRBV30 and TRBJ1-4, with TRBD1 matching over 8 bases. Germline trimming cut 5 bases from V and 8 bases from J; bases unmatched to any gene: 4. Germline loops: CDR1 GTSNPN, CDR2 SVGIG (reference sequence). This CDR3 has 12 residues. CDR3 coding DNA: TGTGCCTGGGACAGGGGCCCGGAAAAACTGTTTTTT. This encodes CAWDRGPEKLFF.

With respect to this clonotype: With a much larger clone just one base away, this may be a read error. V gene TRBV2 combines with J gene TRBJ2-7; D possibly corresponds to TRBD2 (6 bases). The CDR3 covers 15 residues. CDR1 and CDR2 from the germline V gene are SNHLY and FYNNEI. CDR3: CASSKAIGTSYEQYF. In DNA form, the CDR3 reads TGTGCCAGCAGTAAAGCCATCGGGACTTCCTACGAGCAGTACTTC. The variable domain in full, completed from reference TRBV2 and TRBJ2-7, reads EPEVTQTPSHQVTQMGQEVILRCVPISNHLYFYWYRQILGQKVEFLVSFYNNEISEKSEIFDDQFSVERPDGSNFTLKIRSTKLEDSAMYFCASSKAIGTSYEQYFGPGTRLTVT.

There are a few counts of this clonotype. The CDR3 region is CASSYSQAGGWNGELFF. Written as DNA, the CDR3 is TGTGCCAGCAGTTACTCCCAAGCAGGGGGCTGGAACGGGGAGCTGTTTTTT. The chain is built from TRBV6-5 and TRBJ2-2, with 8 bases lining up with TRBD1. The CDR3 has 17 amino acids. Germline V gene sequence: CDR1 MNHEY, CDR2 SVGAGI. The junction had 10 bases not matched to a gene; V was cut back by 0 bases and J by 7 bases.

This clonotype was seen ten or more times. The chain joins TRBV2 to TRBJ1-1; possible D gene TRBD1, 6 bases. Germline lookup yields CDR1 SNHLY and CDR2 FYNNEI. The germline V and J ends were trimmed by 6 bases and 0 bases, with 23 bases remaining between them. The CDR3 length is 18 residues. The CDR3 reads CASRKGGPPTFMNTEAFF. In DNA form, the CDR3 reads TGTGCCAGCAGGAAGGGGGGACCCCCAACCTTCATGAACACTGAAGCTTTCTTT. Complete variable domain (other parts from reference TRBV2 and TRBJ1-1): EPEVTQTPSHQVTQMGQEVILRCVPISNHLYFYWYRQILGQKVEFLVSFYNNEISEKSEIFDDQFSVERPDGSNFTLKIRSTKLEDSAMYFCASRKGGPPTFMNTEAFFGQGTRLTVV.

In this sample, this clonotype turned up once. The CDR3 loop reads CASSLVSRLGNTIYF. The CDR3 coding sequence is TGTGCCAGCAGCTTAGTCAGTCGCCTTGGAAACACCATATATTTT. The chain recombines TRBV7-3 with TRBJ1-3; unclear D gene. CDR1 SGHTA and CDR2 FQGTGA come from the germline V gene. The CDR3 length is 15 residues. V lost 2 bases to trimming and J lost 3 bases, with 11 bases between them.

This clonotype was seen at least ten times. The rearrangement uses TRBV7-3 and TRBJ1-4; tentative D call: TRBD1 (5 bases). The germline V gene has CDR1 SGHTA and CDR2 FQGTGA. The V end was cut by 1 base, the J end by 7 bases, with 10 bases between. The CDR3 loop spans 14 amino acids. CDR3 protein: CASSLKGLGEKLFF. The CDR3 DNA is TGTGCCAGCAGCTTAAAGGGGCTCGGTGAAAAACTGTTTTTT.

The chain carries TRBV4-1 and TRBJ1-6; no clear D. There are 15 residues in the CDR3. The V end lost 5 bases, the J end lost 5 bases, and 13 bases lay between the germline ends. Germline assignment: CDR1 MGHRA and CDR2 YSYEKL. The DNA of the CDR3 is TGCGCCAGCAGCGGAGGACTTGAAGATAATTCACCCCTCCACTTT. It translates to CASSGGLEDNSPLHF.

This clonotype was picked up a small number of times. This chain uses TRBV15 with TRBJ1-2; D call uncertain. CDR1 and CDR2 from the germline V gene are LNHNV and YYDKDF (reference sequence). Trimming took 3 bases from V and 7 from J, leaving 15 bases between them. This CDR3 region has 14 residues. CDR3 nucleotides: TGTGCCACCAGCAGGGGCGAGAGTTCTTTTGGCTACACCTTC. Encoded protein: CATSRGESSFGYTF.

This clonotype has a count of ten or more. The chain recombines TRBV6-2 or TRBV6-3 with TRBJ2-1; the D call may be TRBD1 or TRBD2 (5 bases each). Trimming cost V 4 bases and J 4 bases, with 11 bases left between them. The CDR3 totals 14 residues. Per germline, CDR1 MNHEY and CDR2 SVGEGT. The CDR3 here is CASSLIGGYNEQFF. CDR3 DNA sequence: TGTGCCAGCAGTTTGATTGGGGGATACAATGAGCAGTTCTTC.

The chain links TRBV11-2 to TRBJ1-4, with no clear D. Trimming cost V 0 bases and J 4 bases, with 12 bases left between them. Germline V gene lookup returns CDR1 SGHAT and CDR2 FQNNGV. The length of the CDR3 is 16 residues. This CDR3 reads CASSLDGGGFNEKLFF. In DNA, the CDR3 is TGTGCCAGCAGCTTAGATGGAGGAGGATTTAATGAAAAACTGTTTTTT.

This clonotype showed up many times. The CDR3 region is CAWSRVRAYEQYF. DNA of the CDR3: TGTGCCTGGAGTAGAGTTCGAGCCTACGAGCAGTACTTC. The rearrangement links TRBV30 to TRBJ2-7, with unresolved D. The CDR3 totals 13 residues. Per the germline V gene, CDR1 is GTSNPN and CDR2 is SVGIG (reference sequence). Trimming removed 2 bases at V and 2 bases at J, with 10 bases between. The entire variable domain, with the rest obtained from reference TRBV30 and TRBJ2-7, is as follows: SQTIHQWPATLVQPVGSPLSLECTVEGTSNPNLYWYRQAAGRGLQLLFYSVGIGQISSEVPQNLSASRPQDRQFILSSKKLLLSDSGFYLCAWSRVRAYEQYFGPGTRLTVT.

In this sample, this clonotype turned up a few times. The chain is built from TRBV5-4 and TRBJ1-1; D call uncertain. Looked up from germline, CDR1 is SGHNT and CDR2 is YYREEE (reference sequence). Trimming pared 0 bases from V and 1 base from J, leaving 10 bases between. The CDR3 length is 15 residues. The CDR3 DNA reads as TGTGCCAGCAGCTTGGTTTGGTGGGAGAACACTGAAGCTTTCTTT. Its translation is CASSLVWWENTEAFF.

This clonotype was detected a few times. The rearrangement uses TRBV4-1 and TRBJ2-1; weak D call: TRBD2 (6 bases). CDR3 length equals 17 residues. With 4 bases removed from V and 0 bases from J, the gap between germline ends came to 16 bases. Germline V gene lookup returns CDR1 MGHRA and CDR2 YSYEKL. CDR3 protein: CASSLPRLVRSYNEQFF. In nucleotides, the CDR3 is TGCGCCAGCAGCCTACCCCGACTAGTGCGCTCCTACAATGAGCAGTTCTTC.

This clonotype showed up many times. J is TRBJ1-1 and V is TRBV5-1, with D unclear. The CDR3 sequence is 12 residues long. V dropped 3 bases and J dropped 3 bases, with 6 bases sitting between them. From germline, CDR1 is SGHRS and CDR2 YFSETQ. CDR3 in amino acids: CASSWEDTEAFF. The CDR3 nucleotides read TGCGCCAGCAGCTGGGAGGACACTGAAGCTTTCTTT.

This clonotype was counted only a few times. V and J are TRBV9 and TRBJ2-2; D may be TRBD1 (6 bases). This CDR3 comprises 15 residues. V shed 4 bases and J shed 1 base, with 11 bases lying between them. CDR1 and CDR2 from the germline V gene are SGDLS and YYNGEE. This CDR3 is CASSSSTGNTGELFF. CDR3 sequence (DNA): TGTGCCAGCAGCTCCTCGACAGGGAACACCGGGGAGCTGTTTTTT.

Ten or more counts support this clonotype. The rearrangement joins TRBV7-2 to TRBJ2-3, with a tentative D call TRBD2 (5 bases). Germline loops: CDR1 SGHTA, CDR2 FQGNSA. Deletions cut 3 bases from V and 0 bases from J, with 10 bases between. The length of the CDR3 is 15 residues. CDR3 sequence: CASSFPSGSTDTQYF. As DNA, the CDR3 is TGTGCCAGCAGCTTCCCGTCGGGGAGCACAGATACGCAGTATTTT.

This clonotype was seen at least ten times. The chain employs TRBV5-1 and TRBJ1-2; TRBD1 might be the D (5 bases). This CDR3 has 16 amino acids. The germline gives CDR1 SGHRS, CDR2 YFSETQ. V lost 1 base to trimming and J lost 0 bases, with 13 bases between them. CDR3 in DNA: TGCGCCAGCAGCTTGTCCTGGCCAGGGTCTAACTATGGCTACACCTTC. It specifies CASSLSWPGSNYGYTF.

This clonotype was counted a few times. A junction boundary mismatches the germline segment, possibly from a read error. The chain carries TRBV19 and TRBJ1-5; TRBD1 is a possible D gene (5 bases). CDR1 is LNHDA and CDR2 is SQIVND in the germline V gene (reference sequence). This CDR3 region has 14 residues. The CDR3 loop is CASSVDSRNQPQHF. The DNA of the CDR3 is TGTGCCAGTAGTGTAGACAGCCGCAATCAGCCCCAGCATTTT.